This passage covers 21 T cell receptor beta chains from one sample sequenced in a study of vaccination and CD4 T cells after COVID-19. Their recognized antigens are unknown. Treatment reported: approximately 11-day PBMC culture with coronavirus spike peptide pools or control peptides (ViraFEST assay). Sequencing of cultured CD4+ T cell DNA used the Oncomine TCR Beta short-read assay. Via MiXCR, TCRdb re-called the PCR reads, giving one row per CDR3 protein. This sample yields more than 10,000 distinct CDR3 sequences, of which approximately 61% are seen a single time; about 22% belongs to the top ten. The sample was CD4+ T cells from blood, cultured in vitro. The receptors stem from a human donor who had recovered from COVID-19.

The chain combines TRBV2 with TRBJ1-2, with D perhaps matching TRBD1 (6 bases). Looked up from germline, CDR1 is SNHLY and CDR2 is FYNNEI. The V end lost 3 bases, the J end lost 8 bases, and 13 bases lay between the germline ends. This CDR3 is 13 amino acids long. The CDR3 region is CASSDRGVRGYTF. The CDR3 bases are TGTGCCAGCAGTGACAGGGGAGTAAGAGGCTACACCTTC.

This sequence joins TRBV6-1 and TRBJ1-2; TRBD1 might be the D (6 bases). There are 12 residues in the CDR3. The germline V gene encodes CDR1 MNHNS and CDR2 SASEGT. The V end was cut by 4 bases, the J end by 7 bases, with 10 bases between. The chain's CDR3 is CASSGQGSGYTF. In nucleotides, the CDR3 is TGTGCCAGCAGTGGCCAGGGGAGTGGCTACACCTTC.

The gene calls are TRBV6-4 and TRBJ2-1; 11 positions agree with TRBD2. The CDR3 is 18 amino acids. Germline loops: CDR1 MRHNA, CDR2 SNTAGT. V lost 5 bases and J lost 6; bases outside the gene matches: 15. CDR3 sequence reads: CASSMSSGGYPRGNEQFF. CDR3 coding DNA: TGTGCCAGCAGTATGTCTAGCGGGGGGTACCCCCGCGGCAATGAGCAGTTCTTC.

The chain has TRBV18 and TRBJ2-5, with D possibly TRBD1 on 6 matching bases. The CDR3 has 17 residues. V gave up 3 bases and J gave up 0 bases, with 17 bases separating them. Germline assignment: CDR1 KGHSH and CDR2 LQKENI. The CDR3 is CASSPLSWGPHQETQYF. The CDR3 region has the DNA TGTGCCAGCTCACCTCTGAGCTGGGGGCCCCACCAAGAGACCCAGTACTTC.

The J gene is TRBJ1-1, the V gene TRBV15; D is uncertain. The CDR3 covers 12 residues. Germline lookup yields CDR1 LNHNV and CDR2 YYDKDF (reference sequence). V was shortened by 3 bases and J by 4 bases, with 6 bases between the two germline ends. The CDR3 DNA reads as TGTGCCACCAGCAGGCTTGGCACTGAAGCTTTCTTT. This gives the protein CATSRLGTEAFF.

This clonotype has a handful of counts. The V and J genes are TRBV25-1 and TRBJ2-1; 11 bases are shared with TRBD2. Germline V CDR1 and CDR2: MGHDK, SYGVNS. The CDR3 length is 15 residues. The trim removed 1 base at V and 6 bases at J, leaving 2 bases unmatched. The CDR3: CASSESGLAGNEQFF. The CDR3 region has the DNA TGTGCCAGCAGTGAATCCGGACTAGCGGGCAATGAGCAGTTCTTC. Drawing the rest from reference TRBV25-1 and TRBJ2-1, the complete variable domain is EADIYQTPRYLVIGTGKKITLECSQTMGHDKMYWYQQDPGMELHLIHYSYGVNSTEKGDLSSESTVSRIRTEHFPLTLESARPSHTSQYLCASSESGLAGNEQFFGPGTRLTVL.

This clonotype has just one count. The DNA for the CDR3 is TGTGCCTGGAGTAGGTCGTTAGCGGGGGGGCAAGAGACCCAGTACTTC. This codes for CAWSRSLAGGQETQYF. The chain employs TRBV30 and TRBJ2-5; 11 bases are a match to TRBD2. Trimming at V came to 2 bases and at J to 2 bases, leaving 7 bases not matched to a gene. The CDR3 extends over 16 amino acids. Germline values: CDR1 GTSNPN, CDR2 SVGIG (reference sequence).

This clonotype was observed a handful of times. J is TRBJ2-7 and V is TRBV6-2 or TRBV6-3; D may be TRBD1 (6 bases). The germline gives CDR1 MNHEY, CDR2 SVGEGT. This CDR3 comprises 16 residues. V lost 6 bases and J lost 3, with 21 bases in between. The CDR3 region is CASSRHGTQSNYEQYF. CDR3 bases: TGTGCCAGCAGCCGGCACGGGACACAGAGCAACTACGAGCAGTACTTC.

The count of this clonotype is one. A read error may account for a junction end that differs from germline. The chain uses TRBV7-6 and TRBJ2-1; 8 positions match TRBD2. This CDR3 spans 16 amino acids. The germline gives CDR1 SGHVS, CDR2 FNYEAQ. CDR3 loop: CASSLVVSGAYNEQFF. In nucleotides, the CDR3 is TGCGCCAGCAGCTTGGTGGTTAGCGGGGCTTACAATGAGCAGTTCTTC.

The rearrangement joins TRBV7-8 to TRBJ2-2, with 12 nucleotides matching TRBD2. V trimming: 5 bases; J trimming: 6 bases; junction bases outside the gene matches: 7. Looked up from germline, CDR1 is SGHVS and CDR2 is FQNEAQ. This CDR3 is built from 16 residues. The CDR3 DNA sequence: TGTGCCAGCAGCCTCCTAGCGGGGGGGCTCGCCGGGGAGCTGTTTTTT. It encodes CASSLLAGGLAGELFF.

This chain joins TRBV7-8 and TRBJ1-4; no clear D. The CDR3 has 16 amino acids. Trimming shortened V by 1 base and J by 1 base, and 10 bases separated the two germline ends. Germline assignment: CDR1 SGHVS and CDR2 FQNEAQ. CDR3 loop: CASSLGPGETNEKLFF. DNA of the CDR3: TGTGCCAGCAGCTTAGGCCCGGGAGAAACTAATGAAAAACTGTTTTTT.

This chain joins TRBV11-2 and TRBJ2-7; no clear D gene. The CDR3 extends over 16 amino acids. Trimming took off 0 bases at V and 0 bases at J, with 12 bases between the two ends. Looked up from germline, CDR1 is SGHAT and CDR2 is FQNNGV. The CDR3 region has the DNA TGTGCCAGCAGCTTAGATCTGAGACTGGGCTCCTACGAGCAGTACTTC. Translation: CASSLDLRLGSYEQYF. Looking up the rest from reference TRBV11-2 and TRBJ2-7 gives the full variable domain: EAGVAQSPRYKIIEKRQSVAFWCNPISGHATLYWYQQILGQGPKLLIQFQNNGVVDDSQLPKDRFSAERLKGVDSTLKIQPAKLEDSAVYLCASSLDLRLGSYEQYFGPGTRLTVT.

The J gene is TRBJ1-5, the V gene TRBV20-1; D gene ambiguous. V was clipped by 5 bases and J by 0 bases, with 14 bases between them. The germline gives CDR1 DFQATT, CDR2 SNEGSKA (reference sequence). CDR3 size: 15 residues. CDR3 residues: CSAPPTGYSNQPQHF. CDR3 bases: TGCAGTGCTCCACCGACCGGGTATAGCAATCAGCCCCAGCATTTT.

The sample holds a few counts of this clonotype. The rearrangement uses TRBV12-3 or TRBV12-4 and TRBJ1-5; D not resolved. V lost 7 bases to trimming and J lost 2 bases, with 9 bases between them. The CDR3 covers 13 residues. CDR3 DNA sequence: TGTGCCAGCACCGCACATCGCAATCAGCCCCAGCATTTT. Its translation: CASTAHRNQPQHF.

J is TRBJ1-4 and V is TRBV20-1; no clear D. Deletions cut 6 bases from V and 4 bases from J, with 12 bases between. Germline CDR1 is DFQATT and CDR2 is SNEGSKA (reference sequence). The CDR3 loop spans 13 amino acids. The CDR3 is CSAKAGINEKLFF. Here the CDR3 DNA reads TGCAGTGCGAAGGCGGGGATTAATGAAAAACTGTTTTTT.

This clonotype was counted only a few times. The J gene is TRBJ1-5, the V gene TRBV21-1. TRBV21-1 has pseudogene status. The CDR3 loop spans 16 amino acids. CDR3 in DNA: TGTGCCAGCGTCCAAGCGACCGCCGTAAACAATCAGCCCCAGCATTTT. As protein: CASVQATAVNNQPQHF.

The J gene is TRBJ1-5, the V gene TRBV6-2 or TRBV6-3, with a tentative D call TRBD1 (5 bases). Germline V gives CDR1 MNHEY, CDR2 SVGEGT. Between the trimmed V and J ends, which lost 8 bases and 2 bases, there was a span of 10 bases. The CDR3 has 13 amino acids. The CDR3 reads CASVGQGNQPQHF. CDR3 nucleotides: TGTGCCAGCGTCGGACAAGGCAATCAGCCCCAGCATTTT.

This clonotype was seen more than once but under ten times. The chain carries TRBV20-1 and TRBJ1-1; perhaps TRBD1 as D (5 bases). The germline gives CDR1 DFQATT, CDR2 SNEGSKA (reference sequence). CDR3 length equals 15 residues. The V and J ends lost 3 bases and 1 base respectively, with 15 bases between them. As DNA, the CDR3 is TGCAGTGCTAGTCGGCAGGGCTTAGGGAACACTGAAGCTTTCTTT. Its protein is CSASRQGLGNTEAFF.

This clonotype was recorded only once. The chain links TRBV12-3 or TRBV12-4 to TRBJ1-2; no firm D call. The germline V and J ends were trimmed by 8 bases and 4 bases, with 14 bases remaining between them. The CDR3 contains 13 residues. CDR3 coding DNA: TGTGCCAGCGCGCCGGGAGCTTTCTATGGCTACACCTTC. Translating gives CASAPGAFYGYTF.

This chain uses TRBV30 with TRBJ1-1; 7 nucleotides agree with TRBD1. V trimming: 3 bases; J trimming: 5 bases; junction bases outside the gene matches: 12. The germline V gene encodes CDR1 GTSNPN and CDR2 SVGIG (reference sequence). This CDR3 has 15 residues. In DNA form, the CDR3 reads TGTGCCTGGAGGGACGATTTGACAGGGAGGACTGAAGCTTTCTTT. It specifies CAWRDDLTGRTEAFF.

This chain joins TRBV30 and TRBJ1-6; tentative D call: TRBD1 (5 bases). The CDR3 has 19 residues. Looked up from germline, CDR1 is GTSNPN and CDR2 is SVGIG (reference sequence). With 0 bases removed from V and 1 base from J, the gap between germline ends came to 19 bases. CDR3 in amino acids: CAWSVFAVGLGSYNSPLHF. DNA for the CDR3: TGTGCCTGGAGTGTATTCGCGGTGGGACTCGGGTCCTATAATTCACCCCTCCACTTT.